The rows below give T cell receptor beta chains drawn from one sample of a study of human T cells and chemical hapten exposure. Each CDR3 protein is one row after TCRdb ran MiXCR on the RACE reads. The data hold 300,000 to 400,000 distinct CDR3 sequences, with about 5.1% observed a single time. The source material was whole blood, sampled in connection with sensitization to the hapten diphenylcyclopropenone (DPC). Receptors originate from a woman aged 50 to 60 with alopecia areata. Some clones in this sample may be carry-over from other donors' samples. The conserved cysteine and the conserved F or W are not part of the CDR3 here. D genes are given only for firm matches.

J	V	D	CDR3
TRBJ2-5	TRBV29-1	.	SVEGGETQY
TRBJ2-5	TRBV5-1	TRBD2	ASSLGIAGDLQETQY
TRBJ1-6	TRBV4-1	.	ASSRREGNSPLH
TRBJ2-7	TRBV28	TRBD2	ASSLTREGLDEQY
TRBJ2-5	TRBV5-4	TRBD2	ASSFQRGETQY
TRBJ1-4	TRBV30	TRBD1	ACWDRGEKLF
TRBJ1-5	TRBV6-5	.	ASSNDGTNQPQH
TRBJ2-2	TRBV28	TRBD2	ASSLMVGTSGKGGELF
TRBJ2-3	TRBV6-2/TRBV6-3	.	ASSYPGVRTDTQY
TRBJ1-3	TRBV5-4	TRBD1	ASSLGQGRVGNTIY
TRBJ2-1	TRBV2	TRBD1	ASREDRGGYNEQF
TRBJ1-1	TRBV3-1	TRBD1	ASSHPGQGAEAF
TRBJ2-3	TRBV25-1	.	ASSEPGPKGDTQY
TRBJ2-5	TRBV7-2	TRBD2	ASSLSGRNGETQY
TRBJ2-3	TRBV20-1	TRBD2	SASLLTSGVTDTQY
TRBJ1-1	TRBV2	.	ASSEPGRNTEAF
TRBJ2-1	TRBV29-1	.	SVEATLYNEQF
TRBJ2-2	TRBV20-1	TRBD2	SARKPSGTGELF
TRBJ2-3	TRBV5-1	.	ASSFRGHNTDTQY
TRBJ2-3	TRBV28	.	ASRTGAVSTDTQY
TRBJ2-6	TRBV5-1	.	ASYSTSGANVLT
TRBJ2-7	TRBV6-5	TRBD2	ASSYGRTREGVEQY
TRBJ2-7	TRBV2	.	ASRGRTAEQY
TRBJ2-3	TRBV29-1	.	SVTGLASTDTQY
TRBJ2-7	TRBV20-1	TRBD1	SARGLRDREPTYEQY
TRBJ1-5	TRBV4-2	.	ASSQEKGNQPQH
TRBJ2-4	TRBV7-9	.	ASSFQGHIQY
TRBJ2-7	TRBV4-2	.	ASSQEIKYEQY
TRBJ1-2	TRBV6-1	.	ASSLNGEGLMSYT
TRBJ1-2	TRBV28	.	ASSSGTDGYT
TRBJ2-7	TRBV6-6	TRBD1	ASVAGTGGSYEQY
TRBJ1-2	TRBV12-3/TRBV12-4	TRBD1	ASSPGTAFYGYT
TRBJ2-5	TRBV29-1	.	SVVSKWNLIQETQY
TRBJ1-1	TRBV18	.	ASSLTENTEAF
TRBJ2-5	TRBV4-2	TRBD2	ASSPFSGGAQETQY
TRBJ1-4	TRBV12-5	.	ASGLGQDNEKLF
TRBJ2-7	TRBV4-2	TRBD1	ASSPIPGQGDYEQY
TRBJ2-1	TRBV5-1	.	ASSLAGVRHNEQF
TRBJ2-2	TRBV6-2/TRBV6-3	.	ASSLPTQGIDTVELF
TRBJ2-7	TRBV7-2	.	ASSLEWQAAYEQY
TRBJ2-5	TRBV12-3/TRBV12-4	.	ASSLWGGVAETQY
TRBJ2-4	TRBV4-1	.	ASSQGARGDLAKNIQY
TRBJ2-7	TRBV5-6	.	ASSLGRSYEQY
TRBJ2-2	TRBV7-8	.	ASTATGELF
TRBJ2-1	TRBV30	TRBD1	AWSTPGQIPYNEQF
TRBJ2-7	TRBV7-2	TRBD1	ASSLGDRVGYEQY
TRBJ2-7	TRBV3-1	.	ASSPRTVNEQY
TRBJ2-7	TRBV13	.	ASSLRGSQDEQY
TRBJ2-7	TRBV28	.	ASRTGATSYEQY
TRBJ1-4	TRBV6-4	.	ASSEAGPREKLF
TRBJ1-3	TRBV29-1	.	SVDRANTIY